This T cell receptor beta chain was obtained from a study of blood T cell repertoires in COVID-19. Overall study context: Some COVID-19 samples were acute and others convalescent; all came from the United States, Italy and Spain. Nucleic acid was either cDNA or gDNA, and it came from T cells, B-cell-depleted T cells, or PBMCs.

Per the original data handling: Reference gene primers were amplified, and this amplification served to estimate nucleated cell counts. Here immunoSEQ multiplex PCR was the method, and the copy in TCRdb shows in-frame clones only, minus some. The V and J calls and clone size are taken from that table; D and trimming were inferred from the DNA. The sample gives fewer than 85,000 clones, 80% to 90% of which show up once; under 6% is in the top ten. The CDR3 totals 15 residues. Deletions cut 4 bases from V and 6 bases from J, with 15 bases between. The germline V gene has CDR1 LNHDA and CDR2 SQIVND (reference sequence).

V and J are TRBV19 and TRBJ2-2, with D maybe TRBD1 (6 bases). This TCR derives from a human donor in a cohort sampled during active COVID-19. The sequenced sample was peripheral blood. This CDR3 is CASSTGAPVSGELFF. CDR3 nucleotides: TGTGCCAGTAGTACAGGGGCCCCAGTGTCCGGGGAGCTGTTTTTT.